These 30 T cell receptor beta chains originate from one sample sequenced in a study of cytomegalovirus exposure and HLA in healthy donors. Repertoires were generated with immunoSEQ multiplex PCR, while TCRdb's copy carries only in-frame clones and drops some. The sample yields about 150,000 clones, 89% seen once. Source material: PBMCs. The origin of the receptors is a young woman in good health and CMV-seropositive.

The rearrangement joins TRBV4-2 to TRBJ1-2, with TRBD1 as a possible D gene (5 bases). V lost 3 bases and J 3 bases, leaving 14 bases between the germline ends. This CDR3 has 15 residues. Germline V CDR1 and CDR2: LGHNA, YNFKEQ. CDR3 protein: CASSQAGGTYYGYTF. The CDR3, as DNA: TGTGCCAGCAGCCAGGCCGGGGGAACGTACTATGGCTACACCTTC.

The chain couples TRBV10-3 to TRBJ1-5; D might be TRBD1 (5 bases). CDR1 is ENHRY, CDR2 SYGVKD, per germline. Trimming removed 3 bases at V and 4 bases at J, with 13 bases between. The CDR3 has 15 amino acids. This CDR3 reads CAISDPGQGNQPQHF. In DNA form, the CDR3 reads TGTGCCATCAGTGACCCCGGACAAGGGAATCAGCCCCAGCATTTT.

The rearrangement links TRBV7-9 to TRBJ2-1, with a weak D call TRBD1 (6 bases). The CDR3 sequence is 15 residues long. Between the trimmed V and J ends, which lost 5 bases and 2 bases, there was a span of 13 bases. The germline V gene encodes CDR1 SEHNR and CDR2 FQNEAQ (reference sequence). In DNA form, the CDR3 reads TGTGCCAGCAGCCCCCTAGGGGGAGCCTACAATGAGCAGTTCTTC. Residues: CASSPLGGAYNEQFF.

The chain combines TRBV28 with TRBJ2-7; D may be TRBD1 (6 bases). Deletions cut 7 bases from V and 0 bases from J, with 16 bases between. CDR3 length: 15 residues. Germline-derived CDR1 and CDR2 are MDHEN and SYDVKM. The CDR3 DNA reads TGTGCCAGCAAGGTAGAGGGGGTCCACTCCTACGAGCAGTACTTC. Its translation: CASKVEGVHSYEQYF.

The sample holds one count of this clone. The chain joins TRBV2 to TRBJ1-5, with D maybe TRBD1 (6 bases). V gave up 7 bases and J gave up 0 bases, with 10 bases separating them. CDR1 and CDR2 from the germline V gene are SNHLY and FYNNEI. The CDR3 extends over 14 amino acids. The CDR3 DNA reads TGTGCCAGCACGGAGGACAGTAGCAATCAGCCCCAGCATTTT. It is translated as CASTEDSSNQPQHF.

J is TRBJ2-5 and V is TRBV28; D is perhaps TRBD2 (5 bases). Germline V gives CDR1 MDHEN, CDR2 SYDVKM. This CDR3 is built from 13 residues. Trimming left V 5 bases short and J 2 bases short, with 9 bases between. CDR3: CASSRTVQETQYF. The CDR3 region has the DNA TGTGCCAGCAGTAGGACTGTACAAGAGACCCAGTACTTC. Full variable domain (outside the CDR3, taken from reference TRBV28 and TRBJ2-5): DVKVTQSSRYLVKRTGEKVFLECVQDMDHENMFWYRQDPGLGLRLIYFSYDVKMKEKGDIPEGYSVSREKKERFSLILESASTNQTSMYLCASSRTVQETQYFGPGTRLLVL.

V usage is TRBV5-4 and J usage is TRBJ2-7, with 9 bases matching TRBD1. Per germline, CDR1 SGHNT and CDR2 YYREEE (reference sequence). Germline trimming cut 0 bases from V and 2 bases from J; bases unmatched to any gene: 0. The CDR3 totals 14 residues. This CDR3 is CASSLGTGAYEQYF. CDR3 nucleotides: TGTGCCAGCAGCTTGGGGACAGGGGCCTACGAGCAGTACTTC. Supplemented by reference TRBV5-4 and TRBJ2-7, the full variable domain reads ETGVTQSPTHLIKTRGQQVTLRCSSQSGHNTVSWYQQALGQGPQFIFQYYREEENGRGNFPPRFSGLQFPNYSSELNVNALELDDSALYLCASSLGTGAYEQYFGPGTRLTVT.

J is TRBJ2-3 and V is TRBV5-1, with 11 bases that match TRBD2. The CDR3 covers 15 residues. The V gene's germline CDR1 is SGHRS and CDR2 YFSETQ. Losses at the gene ends were 4 bases for V and 6 bases for J; bases not matched to a gene: 7. The CDR3 here is CASSHGTSGGDTQYF. The DNA of the CDR3 is TGCGCCAGCAGCCACGGGACTAGCGGTGGGGATACGCAGTATTTT.

V usage is TRBV6-5 and J usage is TRBJ2-5; D unresolved. The length of the CDR3 is 14 residues. V lost 2 bases to trimming and J lost 4 bases, with 11 bases between them. Germline V gene lookup returns CDR1 MNHEY and CDR2 SVGAGI. CDR3 protein: CASSYLISRETQYF. CDR3 nucleotides: TGTGCCAGCAGTTACCTGATTAGTAGAGAGACCCAGTACTTC.

The chain couples TRBV2 to TRBJ2-3, with D possibly TRBD2 on 6 matching bases. The germline V gene has CDR1 SNHLY and CDR2 FYNNEI. The CDR3 sequence is 15 residues long. Deletions cut 6 bases from V and 0 bases from J, with 13 bases between. The CDR3 sequence is CASSVADDSTDTQYF. CDR3 in DNA: TGTGCCAGCAGCGTAGCGGATGATAGCACAGATACGCAGTATTTT.

The chain uses TRBV4-1 and TRBJ1-3; D is uncertain. The CDR3 runs to 15 residues. Deletions cut 1 base from V and 0 bases from J, with 7 bases between. Germline CDR1 MGHRA, CDR2 YSYEKL. The CDR3 region has the DNA TGCGCCAGCAGCCAAGCGGGTCGCTCTGGAAACACCATATATTTT. As protein: CASSQAGRSGNTIYF.

The chain employs TRBV7-3 and TRBJ2-2; TRBD1 aligns across 8 bases. After removal of 1 base from V and 1 base from J, the junction contained 2 bases not matched to a gene. In germline, CDR1 is SGHTA, CDR2 FQGTGA. The CDR3 runs to 16 residues. CDR3 sequence reads: CASSLMGTGNTGELFF. The CDR3 bases are TGTGCCAGCAGCTTAATGGGGACAGGGAACACCGGGGAGCTGTTTTTT.

The rearrangement links TRBV7-6 to TRBJ2-1; a possible D gene is TRBD2 (6 bases). V was trimmed by 5 bases and J by 9 bases, leaving 23 bases between them. CDR1 is SGHVS, CDR2 FNYEAQ, per germline. This CDR3 contains 16 residues. In DNA, the CDR3 is TGTGCCAGCAGCCGCGCCGGGGGAGGCCTCCTTGGTGAGCAGTTCTTC. It yields the protein CASSRAGGGLLGEQFF. Supplemented by reference TRBV7-6 and TRBJ2-1, the full variable domain reads GAGVSQSPRYKVTKRGQDVALRCDPISGHVSLYWYRQALGQGPEFLTYFNYEAQQDKSGLPNDRFSAERPEGSISTLTIQRTEQRDSAMYRCASSRAGGGLLGEQFFGPGTRLTVL.

The chain carries TRBV18 and TRBJ1-2; maybe TRBD1 (6 bases). Per germline, CDR1 KGHSH and CDR2 LQKENI. Trimming removed 4 bases from V and 4 bases from J, with 16 bases in between. There are 15 residues in the CDR3. In DNA, the CDR3 is TGTGCCAGCTCACTTACGACAGGAGCCTCCTATGGCTACACCTTC. Translated, it gives CASSLTTGASYGYTF.

V gene TRBV19 combines with J gene TRBJ2-5; 10 nucleotides match TRBD1. Germline V gives CDR1 LNHDA, CDR2 SQIVND (reference sequence). This CDR3 has 16 amino acids. Trimming at V came to 2 bases and at J to 3 bases, leaving 6 bases not matched to a gene. This CDR3 is CASSIRDRGGEETQYF. The CDR3 DNA is TGTGCCAGTAGTATACGGGACAGGGGAGGTGAAGAGACCCAGTACTTC.

The chain employs TRBV15 and TRBJ1-2; the D gene is possibly TRBD1 (5 bases). The CDR3 length is 13 residues. V gave up 3 bases and J gave up 4 bases, with 9 bases separating them. Germline V gives CDR1 LNHNV, CDR2 YYDKDF (reference sequence). The CDR3 region has the DNA TGTGCCACCAGCAGGGACACTGGCTATGGCTACACCTTC. As protein: CATSRDTGYGYTF.

This chain links TRBV7-3 with TRBJ2-1, with 10 bases that match TRBD1. The CDR3 sequence is 15 residues long. Trimming at V came to 3 bases and at J to 3 bases, leaving 2 bases not matched to a gene. CDR1 is SGHTA, CDR2 FQGTGA, per germline. The CDR3 loop is CASSFDRGLYNEQFF. The DNA of the CDR3 is TGTGCCAGCAGCTTCGACAGGGGGCTCTACAATGAGCAGTTCTTC. Using reference TRBV7-3 and TRBJ2-1 for the parts outside the CDR3, the full variable domain is GAGVSQTPSNKVTEKGKYVELRCDPISGHTALYWYRQSLGQGPEFLIYFQGTGAADDSGLPNDRFFAVRPEGSVSTLKIQRTERGDSAVYLCASSFDRGLYNEQFFGPGTRLTVL.

This rearrangement joins TRBV14 to TRBJ1-1, with unresolved D. Trimming shortened V by 0 bases and J by 4 bases, and 18 bases separated the two germline ends. CDR3 length: 17 residues. The germline V gene encodes CDR1 SGHDN and CDR2 FVKESK. CDR3 nucleotides: TGTGCCAGCAGCCAAGATCAAGTAATCTGGCAGGCCACTGAAGCTTTCTTT. It is translated as CASSQDQVIWQATEAFF. The whole variable domain, remainder taken from reference TRBV14 and TRBJ1-1, is EAGVTQFPSHSVIEKGQTVTLRCDPISGHDNLYWYRRVMGKEIKFLLHFVKESKQDESGMPNNRFLAERTGGTYSTLKVQPAELEDSGVYFCASSQDQVIWQATEAFFGQGTRLTVV.

This chain links TRBV28 with TRBJ1-5; the D gene is possibly TRBD1 (6 bases). CDR1 is MDHEN, CDR2 SYDVKM, per germline. V was cut by 3 bases and J by 6 bases, with 15 bases left in between. The CDR3 contains 15 residues. CDR3 sequence: CASSLKGVWSQPQHF. The CDR3, as DNA: TGTGCCAGCAGTTTGAAGGGGGTATGGAGTCAGCCCCAGCATTTT.

The chain employs TRBV5-6 and TRBJ1-4; no clear D. CDR1 is SGHDT and CDR2 is YYEEEE in the germline V gene. This CDR3 has 16 residues. Trimming took off 6 bases at V and 0 bases at J, with 15 bases between the two ends. The CDR3 sequence is CASTRRSDATNEKLFF. The DNA for the CDR3 is TGTGCCAGCACCCGTCGGAGCGATGCAACTAATGAAAAACTGTTTTTT.

The chain employs TRBV6-6 and TRBJ2-5, with D possibly matching TRBD2 (6 bases). Germline V CDR1 and CDR2: MNHNY, SVGAGI (reference sequence). The V end was cut by 5 bases, the J end by 0 bases, with 10 bases between. The CDR3 has 14 amino acids. The CDR3 DNA reads as TGTGCCAGCAGTCCGGGGGTCTACCAAGAGACCCAGTACTTC. Its translation: CASSPGVYQETQYF.

The chain has TRBV5-6 and TRBJ1-2; 7 bases are a match to TRBD1. J was trimmed by 2 bases and V by 4 bases; bases with no gene match: 8. The germline gives CDR1 SGHDT, CDR2 YYEEEE. This CDR3 has 15 residues. The CDR3 is CASSVTRGTNYGYTF. For the CDR3, the DNA is TGTGCCAGCAGCGTCACCAGGGGGACCAACTATGGCTACACCTTC.

The rearrangement links TRBV5-8 to TRBJ1-2; D call uncertain. CDR1 and CDR2 (germline): SGHTS, YDEGEE. V was shortened by 5 bases and J by 4 bases, with 12 bases between the two germline ends. This CDR3 comprises 13 residues. In nucleotides, the CDR3 is TGTGCCAGCAGGCGAAGTGAAATCTATGGCTACACCTTC. Its protein is CASRRSEIYGYTF.

The J gene is TRBJ2-2, the V gene TRBV7-8; TRBD2 aligns across 8 bases. There are 16 residues in the CDR3. V dropped 6 bases and J dropped 7; count of bases not matched to a gene: 13. Germline lookup yields CDR1 SGHVS and CDR2 FQNEAQ. The CDR3 sequence: CASRKVGTSYFGELFF. The CDR3 DNA reads as TGTGCCAGCAGAAAAGTCGGGACTAGTTATTTCGGGGAGCTGTTTTTT.

In this sample, this clone turned up a few times. The gene calls are TRBV23-1 and TRBJ1-1; 7 bases align to TRBD1. TRBV23-1 is classed as an ORF, of uncertain function. Unmatched junction bases numbered 6, after V lost 2 bases and J lost 0 bases. The CDR3 contains 16 residues. The CDR3: CASSQRRQGLNTEAFF. The CDR3 nucleotides are TGCGCCAGCAGTCAAAGAAGACAGGGACTGAACACTGAAGCTTTCTTT.

The CDR3 DNA reads as TGTGCCAGCAGGAGGAATCTGGGAGATACGCAGTATTTT. Translating it yields CASRRNLGDTQYF. The V call is TRBV6-4, the J call TRBJ2-3; D unresolved. The CDR3 extends over 13 amino acids. Germline lookup yields CDR1 MRHNA and CDR2 SNTAGT. Trimming shortened V by 6 bases and J by 5 bases, and 12 bases separated the two germline ends.

This chain joins TRBV11-2 and TRBJ1-1; 7 bases agree with TRBD1. The CDR3 contains 14 residues. Unmatched junction bases numbered 2, after V lost 0 bases and J lost 4 bases. Germline-derived CDR1 and CDR2 are SGHAT and FQNNGV. CDR3: CASSLETGSTEAFF. CDR3 sequence (DNA): TGTGCCAGCAGCTTAGAGACAGGGTCCACTGAAGCTTTCTTT.

This chain links TRBV30 with TRBJ1-2, with D perhaps matching TRBD1 (5 bases). The germline V and J ends were trimmed by 0 bases and 5 bases, with 13 bases remaining between them. The germline V gene has CDR1 GTSNPN and CDR2 SVGIG (reference sequence). There are 14 residues in the CDR3. The DNA for the CDR3 is TGTGCCTGGAGTGTTCCAGGGTCCGCTTATGGCTACACCTTC. It yields the protein CAWSVPGSAYGYTF.

V is TRBV28 and J is TRBJ1-2; the D gene is possibly TRBD1 (6 bases). Between the trimmed V and J ends, which lost 2 bases and 8 bases, there was a span of 18 bases. Germline assignment: CDR1 MDHEN and CDR2 SYDVKM. The CDR3 extends over 15 amino acids. This CDR3 is CASSLRVQGPEGYTF. CDR3 in DNA: TGTGCCAGCAGTTTAAGGGTACAGGGACCAGAGGGCTACACCTTC.

The chain is built from TRBV11-2 and TRBJ2-7; no firm D call. CDR1 is SGHAT, CDR2 FQNNGV, per germline. This CDR3 comprises 15 residues. The V end was cut by 3 bases, the J end by 3 bases, with 15 bases between. The CDR3 sequence: CASSFRPNWSYEQYF. Here the CDR3 DNA reads TGTGCCAGCAGCTTTAGACCAAACTGGAGCTACGAGCAGTACTTC.